This paragraph covers one T cell receptor beta chain sequence. The data originate from a study of blood T cell repertoires in COVID-19. Study as a whole: Specimens from acute and convalescent COVID-19 originated in the United States, Italy and Spain. Nucleic acid was either cDNA or gDNA, and it came from T cells, B-cell-depleted T cells, or PBMCs.

CDR3 length: 16 amino acids. Trimming cost V 0 bases and J 11 bases, with 17 bases left between them. Germline CDR1 and CDR2: LNHDA and SQIVND (reference sequence). Authors' analysis steps: It was from reference gene primer amplification that nucleated cell counts were estimated. The table came from immunoSEQ multiplex PCR; TCRdb's copy has only in-frame clones and leaves some out. V, J and clone size reflect that table, while D and trimming were determined from the DNA. The table records 250,000 to 350,000 clones, about 88% of them present only once. Enrolled during active infection, Seattle patients were then followed longitudinally.

The TCR originated in a woman in her 70s with COVID-19, enrolled during active disease. V usage is TRBV19 and J usage is TRBJ1-6, with D perhaps matching TRBD1 (6 bases). Sequencing was performed on peripheral blood. As DNA, the CDR3 is TGTGCCAGTAGTATAGATCTGCTGCAGGGGAAAACACCCCTCCACTTT. As protein: CASSIDLLQGKTPLHF.